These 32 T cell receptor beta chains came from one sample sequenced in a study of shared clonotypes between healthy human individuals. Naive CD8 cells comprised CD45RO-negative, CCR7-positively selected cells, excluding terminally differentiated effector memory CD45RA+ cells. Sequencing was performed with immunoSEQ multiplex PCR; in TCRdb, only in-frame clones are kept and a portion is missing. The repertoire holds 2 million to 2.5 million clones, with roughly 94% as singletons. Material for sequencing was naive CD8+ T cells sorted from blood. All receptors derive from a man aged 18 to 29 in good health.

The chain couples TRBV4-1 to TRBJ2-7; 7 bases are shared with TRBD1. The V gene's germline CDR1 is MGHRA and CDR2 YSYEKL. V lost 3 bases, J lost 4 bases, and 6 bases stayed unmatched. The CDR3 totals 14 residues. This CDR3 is CASSHKTGLYEQYF. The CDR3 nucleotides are TGCGCCAGCAGCCATAAGACAGGGTTGTACGAGCAGTACTTC.

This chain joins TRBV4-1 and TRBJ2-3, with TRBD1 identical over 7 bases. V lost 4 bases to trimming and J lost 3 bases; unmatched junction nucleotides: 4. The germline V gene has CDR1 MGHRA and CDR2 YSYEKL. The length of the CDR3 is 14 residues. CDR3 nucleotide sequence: TGCGCCAGCAGCCTCGACAGGGCAACAGATACGCAGTATTTT. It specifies CASSLDRATDTQYF.

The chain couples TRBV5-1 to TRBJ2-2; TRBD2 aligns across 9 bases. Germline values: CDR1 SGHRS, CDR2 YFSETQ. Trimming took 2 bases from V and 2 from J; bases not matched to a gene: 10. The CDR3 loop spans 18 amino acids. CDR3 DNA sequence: TGCGCCAGCAGCTTCGCAGGGTGGCTAGCGGGAAACACCGGGGAGCTGTTTTTT. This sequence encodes CASSFAGWLAGNTGELFF. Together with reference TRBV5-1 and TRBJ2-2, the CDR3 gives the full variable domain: KAGVTQTPRYLIKTRGQQVTLSCSPISGHRSVSWYQQTPGQGLQFLFEYFSETQRNKGNFPGRFSGRQFSNSRSEMNVSTLELGDSALYLCASSFAGWLAGNTGELFFGEGSRLTVL.

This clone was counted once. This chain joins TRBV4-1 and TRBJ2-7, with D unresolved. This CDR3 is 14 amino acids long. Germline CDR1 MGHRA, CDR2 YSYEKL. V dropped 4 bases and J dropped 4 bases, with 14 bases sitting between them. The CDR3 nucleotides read TGCGCCAGCAGCCCCTCCCCGGCGAGGTACGAGCAGTACTTC. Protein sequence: CASSPSPARYEQYF.

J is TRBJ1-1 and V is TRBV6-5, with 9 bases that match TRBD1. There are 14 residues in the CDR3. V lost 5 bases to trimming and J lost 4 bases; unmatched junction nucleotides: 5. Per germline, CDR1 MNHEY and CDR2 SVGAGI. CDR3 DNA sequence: TGTGCCAGCAGTCCACAGGGGGCGATCACTGAAGCTTTCTTT. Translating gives CASSPQGAITEAFF.

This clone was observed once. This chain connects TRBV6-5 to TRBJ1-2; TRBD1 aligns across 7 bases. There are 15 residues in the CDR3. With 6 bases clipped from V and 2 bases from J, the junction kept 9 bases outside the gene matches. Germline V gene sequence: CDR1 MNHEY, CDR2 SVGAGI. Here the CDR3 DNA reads TGTGCCAGCAGCTACCTCGAGGGGGCCAACTATGGCTACACCTTC. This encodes CASSYLEGANYGYTF.

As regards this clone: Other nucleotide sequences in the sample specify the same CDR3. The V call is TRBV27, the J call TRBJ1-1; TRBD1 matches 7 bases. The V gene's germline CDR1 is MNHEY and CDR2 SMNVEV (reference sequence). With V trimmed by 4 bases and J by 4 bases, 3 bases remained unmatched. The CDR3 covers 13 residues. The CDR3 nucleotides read TGTGCCAGCAGTTCCCAGGGGGGCACTGAAGCTTTCTTT. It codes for CASSSQGGTEAFF.

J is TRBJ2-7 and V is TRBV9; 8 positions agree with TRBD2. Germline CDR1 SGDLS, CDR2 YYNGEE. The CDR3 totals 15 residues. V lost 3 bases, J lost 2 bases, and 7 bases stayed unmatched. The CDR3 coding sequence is TGTGCCAGCAGCGAGGGACTAGGCGGGGCCTACGAGCAGTACTTC. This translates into CASSEGLGGAYEQYF.

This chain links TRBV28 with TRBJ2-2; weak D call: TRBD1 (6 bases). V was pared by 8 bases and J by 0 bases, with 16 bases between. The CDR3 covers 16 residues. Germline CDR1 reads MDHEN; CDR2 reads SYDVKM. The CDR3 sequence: CASGAGTFANTGELFF. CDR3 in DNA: TGTGCCAGCGGTGCCGGGACATTCGCGAACACCGGGGAGCTGTTTTTT.

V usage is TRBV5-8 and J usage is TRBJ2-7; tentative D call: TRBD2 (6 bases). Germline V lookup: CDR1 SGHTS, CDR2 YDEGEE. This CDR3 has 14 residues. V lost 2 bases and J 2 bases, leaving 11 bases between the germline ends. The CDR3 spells CASSFRDSTYEQYF. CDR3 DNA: TGTGCCAGCAGCTTTCGGGACTCCACCTACGAGCAGTACTTC.

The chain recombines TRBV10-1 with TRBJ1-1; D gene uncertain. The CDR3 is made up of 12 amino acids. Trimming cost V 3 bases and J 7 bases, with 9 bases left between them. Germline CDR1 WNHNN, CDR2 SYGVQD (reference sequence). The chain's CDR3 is CASSDSGNEAFF. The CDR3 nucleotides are TGCGCCAGCAGTGACAGCGGCAATGAAGCTTTCTTT.

The CDR3 DNA reads TGTGCCAGCAGCTTGAGTACAGGGGTGGATCAGCCCCAGCATTTT. Translating it yields CASSLSTGVDQPQHF. V gene TRBV5-6 combines with J gene TRBJ1-5; 7 nucleotides align to TRBD1. Germline V gene sequence: CDR1 SGHDT, CDR2 YYEEEE. The CDR3 length is 15 residues. Trimming took 1 base from V and 5 from J; bases not matched to a gene: 6.

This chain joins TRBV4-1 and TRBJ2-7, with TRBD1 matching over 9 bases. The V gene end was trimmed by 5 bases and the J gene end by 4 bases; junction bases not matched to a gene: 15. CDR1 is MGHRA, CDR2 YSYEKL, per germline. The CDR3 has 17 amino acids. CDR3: CASSLRRDREFLYEQYF. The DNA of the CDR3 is TGCGCCAGCAGCTTACGACGGGACAGGGAATTTTTGTACGAGCAGTACTTC.

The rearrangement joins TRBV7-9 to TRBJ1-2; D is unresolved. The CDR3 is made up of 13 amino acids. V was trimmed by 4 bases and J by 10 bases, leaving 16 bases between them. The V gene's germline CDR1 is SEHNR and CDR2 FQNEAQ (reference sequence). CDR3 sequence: CASSSGPPTAYTF. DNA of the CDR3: TGTGCCAGCAGCTCCGGGCCGCCCACGGCCTACACCTTC.

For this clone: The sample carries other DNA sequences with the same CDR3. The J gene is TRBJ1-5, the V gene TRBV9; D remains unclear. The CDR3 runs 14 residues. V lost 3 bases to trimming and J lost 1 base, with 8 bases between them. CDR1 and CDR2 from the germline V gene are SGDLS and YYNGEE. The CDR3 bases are TGTGCCAGCAGCGAGGGAGACAGCAATCAGCCCCAGCATTTT. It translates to CASSEGDSNQPQHF.

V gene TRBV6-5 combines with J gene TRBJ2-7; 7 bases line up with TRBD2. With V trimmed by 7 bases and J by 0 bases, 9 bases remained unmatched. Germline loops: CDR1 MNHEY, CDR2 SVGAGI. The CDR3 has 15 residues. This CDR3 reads CASTKSGESSYEQYF. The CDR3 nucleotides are TGTGCCAGCACCAAAAGCGGGGAGAGCTCCTACGAGCAGTACTTC.

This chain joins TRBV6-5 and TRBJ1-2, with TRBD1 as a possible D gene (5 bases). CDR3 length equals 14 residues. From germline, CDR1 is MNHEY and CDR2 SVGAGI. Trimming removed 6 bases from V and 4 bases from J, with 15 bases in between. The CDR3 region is CASSLTGTIYGYTF. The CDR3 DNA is TGTGCCAGCAGCCTCACGGGGACGATCTATGGCTACACCTTC.

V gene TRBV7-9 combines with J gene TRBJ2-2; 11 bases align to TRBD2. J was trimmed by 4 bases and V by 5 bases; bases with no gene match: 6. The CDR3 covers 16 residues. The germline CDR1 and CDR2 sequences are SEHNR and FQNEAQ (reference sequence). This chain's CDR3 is CASSGTGTSGTGELFF. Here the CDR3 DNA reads TGTGCCAGCAGCGGAACCGGGACTAGCGGCACCGGGGAGCTGTTTTTT.

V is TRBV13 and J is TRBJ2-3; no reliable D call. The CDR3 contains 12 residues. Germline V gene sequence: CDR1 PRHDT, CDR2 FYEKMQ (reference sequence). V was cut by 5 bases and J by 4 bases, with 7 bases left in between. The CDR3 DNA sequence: TGTGCCAGCAGCCCCCCCCCAGATACGCAGTATTTT. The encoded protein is CASSPPPDTQYF.

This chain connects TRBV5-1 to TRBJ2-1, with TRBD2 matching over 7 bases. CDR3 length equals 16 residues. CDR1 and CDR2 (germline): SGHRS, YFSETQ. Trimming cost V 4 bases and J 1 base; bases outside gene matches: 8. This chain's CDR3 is CASSRNPAGSYNEQFF. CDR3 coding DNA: TGCGCCAGCAGCCGGAACCCAGCGGGATCCTACAATGAGCAGTTCTTC. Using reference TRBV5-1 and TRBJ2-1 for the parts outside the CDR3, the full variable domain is KAGVTQTPRYLIKTRGQQVTLSCSPISGHRSVSWYQQTPGQGLQFLFEYFSETQRNKGNFPGRFSGRQFSNSRSEMNVSTLELGDSALYLCASSRNPAGSYNEQFFGPGTRLTVL.

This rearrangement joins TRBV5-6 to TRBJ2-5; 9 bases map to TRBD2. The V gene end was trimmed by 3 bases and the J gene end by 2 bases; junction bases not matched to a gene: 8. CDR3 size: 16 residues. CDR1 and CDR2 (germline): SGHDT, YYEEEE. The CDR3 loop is CASSSFASGDQETQYF. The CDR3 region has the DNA TGTGCCAGCAGCTCGTTCGCTAGCGGGGATCAAGAGACCCAGTACTTC.

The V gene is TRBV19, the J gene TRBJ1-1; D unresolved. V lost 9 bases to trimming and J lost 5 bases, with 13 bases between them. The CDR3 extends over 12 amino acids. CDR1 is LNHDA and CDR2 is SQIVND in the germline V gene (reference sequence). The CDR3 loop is CASQIGSTEAFF. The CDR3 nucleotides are TGTGCCAGCCAAATTGGTAGTACTGAAGCTTTCTTT.

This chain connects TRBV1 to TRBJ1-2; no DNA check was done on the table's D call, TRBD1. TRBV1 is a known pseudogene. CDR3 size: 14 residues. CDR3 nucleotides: TGCACCAGCATCCGGACAGCTCTAAACTATGGCTACACCTTC. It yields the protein CTSIRTALNYGYTF.

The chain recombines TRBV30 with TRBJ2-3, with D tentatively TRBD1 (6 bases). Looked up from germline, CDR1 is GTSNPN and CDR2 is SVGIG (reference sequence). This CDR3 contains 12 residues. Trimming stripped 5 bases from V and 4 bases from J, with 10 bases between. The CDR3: CAWDRSSDTQYF. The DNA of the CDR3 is TGTGCCTGGGACAGGTCGTCAGATACGCAGTATTTT. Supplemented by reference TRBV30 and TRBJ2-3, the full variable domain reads SQTIHQWPATLVQPVGSPLSLECTVEGTSNPNLYWYRQAAGRGLQLLFYSVGIGQISSEVPQNLSASRPQDRQFILSSKKLLLSDSGFYLCAWDRSSDTQYFGPGTRLTVL.

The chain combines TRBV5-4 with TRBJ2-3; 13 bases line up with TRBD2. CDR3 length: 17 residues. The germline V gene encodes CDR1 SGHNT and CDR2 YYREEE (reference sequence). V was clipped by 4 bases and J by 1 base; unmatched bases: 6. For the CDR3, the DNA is TGTGCCAGCAGCGACGGGACTAGCGGGACCCGCACAGATACGCAGTATTTT. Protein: CASSDGTSGTRTDTQYF.

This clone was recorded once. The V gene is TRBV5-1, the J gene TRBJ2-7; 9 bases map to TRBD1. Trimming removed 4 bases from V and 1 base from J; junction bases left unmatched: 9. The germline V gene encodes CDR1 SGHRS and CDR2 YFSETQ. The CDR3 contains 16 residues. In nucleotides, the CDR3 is TGCGCCAGCAGCGGGACTCCCGGGACAGGGTCCTACGAGCAGTACTTC. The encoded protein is CASSGTPGTGSYEQYF. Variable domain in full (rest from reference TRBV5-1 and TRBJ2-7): KAGVTQTPRYLIKTRGQQVTLSCSPISGHRSVSWYQQTPGQGLQFLFEYFSETQRNKGNFPGRFSGRQFSNSRSEMNVSTLELGDSALYLCASSGTPGTGSYEQYFGPGTRLTVT.

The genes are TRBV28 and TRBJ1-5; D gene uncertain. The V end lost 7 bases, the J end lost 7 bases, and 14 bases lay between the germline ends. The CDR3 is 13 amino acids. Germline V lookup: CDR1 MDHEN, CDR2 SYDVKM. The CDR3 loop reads CASTEPEGQPQHF. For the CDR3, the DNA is TGTGCCAGCACCGAGCCGGAGGGACAGCCCCAGCATTTT. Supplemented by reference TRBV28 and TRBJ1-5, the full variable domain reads DVKVTQSSRYLVKRTGEKVFLECVQDMDHENMFWYRQDPGLGLRLIYFSYDVKMKEKGDIPEGYSVSREKKERFSLILESASTNQTSMYLCASTEPEGQPQHFGDGTRLSIL.

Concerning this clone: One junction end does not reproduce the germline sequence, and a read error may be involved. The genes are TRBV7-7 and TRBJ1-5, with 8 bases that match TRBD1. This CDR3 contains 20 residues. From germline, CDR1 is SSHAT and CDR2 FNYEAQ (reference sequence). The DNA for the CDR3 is TGTGCTAGCAGTTTCCCTCCGGGACAGGACCGTCGGGGGAGCAATCAGCCCCAGCATTTT. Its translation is CASSFPPGQDRRGSNQPQHF.

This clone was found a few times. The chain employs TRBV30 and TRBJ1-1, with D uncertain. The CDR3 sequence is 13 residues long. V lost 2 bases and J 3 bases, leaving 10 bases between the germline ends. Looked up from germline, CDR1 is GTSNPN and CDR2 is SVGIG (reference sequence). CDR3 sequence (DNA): TGTGCCTGGAGTTTTTCCGGGGACACTGAAGCTTTCTTT. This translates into CAWSFSGDTEAFF.

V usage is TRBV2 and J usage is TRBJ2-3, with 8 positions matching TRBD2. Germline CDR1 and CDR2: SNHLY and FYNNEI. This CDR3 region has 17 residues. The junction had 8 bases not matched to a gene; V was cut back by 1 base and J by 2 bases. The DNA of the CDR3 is TGTGCCAGCAGTGAAGTGGGCGGGGGGACCTACACAGATACGCAGTATTTT. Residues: CASSEVGGGTYTDTQYF.

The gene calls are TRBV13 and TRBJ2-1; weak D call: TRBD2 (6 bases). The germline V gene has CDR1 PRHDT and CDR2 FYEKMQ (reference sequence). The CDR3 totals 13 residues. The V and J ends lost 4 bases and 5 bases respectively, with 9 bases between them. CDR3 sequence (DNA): TGTGCCAGCAGCTCCGGACTAAACAATGAGCAGTTCTTC. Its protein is CASSSGLNNEQFF. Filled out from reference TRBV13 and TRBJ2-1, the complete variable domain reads AAGVIQSPRHLIKEKRETATLKCYPIPRHDTVYWYQQGPGQDPQFLISFYEKMQSDKGSIPDRFSAQQFSDYHSELNMSSLELGDSALYFCASSSGLNNEQFFGPGTRLTVL.

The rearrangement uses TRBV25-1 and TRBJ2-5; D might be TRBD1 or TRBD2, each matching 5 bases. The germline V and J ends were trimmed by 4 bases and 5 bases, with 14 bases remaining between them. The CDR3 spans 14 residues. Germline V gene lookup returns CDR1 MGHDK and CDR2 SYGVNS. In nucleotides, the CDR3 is TGTGCCAGCAGTGCTATCGGGGCTGGGGAGACCCAGTACTTC. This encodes CASSAIGAGETQYF.